This entry concerns a single T cell receptor beta chain. This specimen belongs to a study of blood T cell repertoires in COVID-19. About the research overall: The United States, Italy and Spain supplied acute and convalescent COVID-19 samples. Sources were T cells, B-cell-depleted T cells, or PBMCs; the material itself was cDNA or gDNA.

How the authors handled the data: Estimation of nucleated cell counts relied on the amplification of reference gene primers. TCRdb's copy holds only in-frame clones and misses some; the assay was immunoSEQ multiplex PCR. V and J calls and clone size are copied from that table; D and trimming were computed from the DNA. The profile shows over 300,000 clones, almost 90% of them singletons. Material for sequencing was peripheral blood. This TCR was recovered from a young man with active or convalescent COVID-19.

CDR3 loop: CASSVGRAGFYGTQYF. DNA for the CDR3: TGTGCCAGCAGCGTAGGTCGAGCGGGGTTTTATGGTACGCAGTATTTT. The chain couples TRBV9 to TRBJ2-3, with 7 bases lining up with TRBD2. V dropped 0 bases and J dropped 8; count of bases not matched to a gene: 12. Germline loops: CDR1 SGDLS, CDR2 YYNGEE. This CDR3 contains 16 residues. Supplemented by reference TRBV9 and TRBJ2-3, the full variable domain reads DSGVTQTPKHLITATGQRVTLRCSPRSGDLSVYWYQQSLDQGLQFLIQYYNGEERAKGNILERFSAQQFPDLHSELNLSSLELGDSALYFCASSVGRAGFYGTQYFGPGTRLTVL.